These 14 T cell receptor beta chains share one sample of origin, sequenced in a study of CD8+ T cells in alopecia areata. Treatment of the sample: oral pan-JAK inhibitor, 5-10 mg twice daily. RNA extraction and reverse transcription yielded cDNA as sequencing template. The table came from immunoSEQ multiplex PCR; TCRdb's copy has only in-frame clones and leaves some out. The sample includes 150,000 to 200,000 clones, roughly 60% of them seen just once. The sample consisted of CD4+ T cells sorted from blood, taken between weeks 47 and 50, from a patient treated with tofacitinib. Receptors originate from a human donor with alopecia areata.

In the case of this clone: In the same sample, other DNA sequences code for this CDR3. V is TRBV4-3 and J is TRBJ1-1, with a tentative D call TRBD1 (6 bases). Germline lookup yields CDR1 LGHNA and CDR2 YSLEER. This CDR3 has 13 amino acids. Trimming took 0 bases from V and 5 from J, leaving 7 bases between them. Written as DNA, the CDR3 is TGCGCCAGCAGCCAAGATCAGGGGACTGAAGCTTTCTTT. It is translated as CASSQDQGTEAFF.

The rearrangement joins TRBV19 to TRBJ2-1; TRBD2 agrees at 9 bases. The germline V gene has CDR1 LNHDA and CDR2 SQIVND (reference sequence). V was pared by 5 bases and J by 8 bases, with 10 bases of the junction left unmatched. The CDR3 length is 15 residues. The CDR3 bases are TGTGCCAGTAGTGCGGGACTAGCTCCCCAGGATGAGCAGTTCTTC. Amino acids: CASSAGLAPQDEQFF.

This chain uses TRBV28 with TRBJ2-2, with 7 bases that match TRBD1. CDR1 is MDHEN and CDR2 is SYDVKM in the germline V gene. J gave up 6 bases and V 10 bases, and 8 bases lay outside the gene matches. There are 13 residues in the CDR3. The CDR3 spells CATKQGMAGELFF. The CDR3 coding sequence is TGTGCCACCAAACAGGGGATGGCCGGGGAGCTGTTTTTT.

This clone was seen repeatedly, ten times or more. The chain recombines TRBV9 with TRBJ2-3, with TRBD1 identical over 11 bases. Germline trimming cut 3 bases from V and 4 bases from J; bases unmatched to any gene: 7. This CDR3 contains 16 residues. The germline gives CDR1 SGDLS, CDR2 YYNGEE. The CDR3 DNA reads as TGTGCCAGCAGCGAAGGACAGGGGGCGTTCGCAGATACGCAGTATTTT. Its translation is CASSEGQGAFADTQYF.

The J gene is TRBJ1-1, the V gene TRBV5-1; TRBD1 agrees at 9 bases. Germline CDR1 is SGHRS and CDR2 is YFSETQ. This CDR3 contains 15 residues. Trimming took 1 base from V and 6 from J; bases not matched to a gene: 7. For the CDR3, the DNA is TGCGCCAGCAGCTTGATACAGGGGGCGCCTGCTGAAGCTTTCTTT. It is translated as CASSLIQGAPAEAFF.

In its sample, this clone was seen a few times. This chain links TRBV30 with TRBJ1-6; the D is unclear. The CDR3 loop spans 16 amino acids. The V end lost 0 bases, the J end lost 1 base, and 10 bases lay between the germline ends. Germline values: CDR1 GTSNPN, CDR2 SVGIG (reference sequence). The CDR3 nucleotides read TGTGCCTGGAGTGTAAAAGGACCTTCCTATAATTCACCCCTCCACTTT. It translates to CAWSVKGPSYNSPLHF.

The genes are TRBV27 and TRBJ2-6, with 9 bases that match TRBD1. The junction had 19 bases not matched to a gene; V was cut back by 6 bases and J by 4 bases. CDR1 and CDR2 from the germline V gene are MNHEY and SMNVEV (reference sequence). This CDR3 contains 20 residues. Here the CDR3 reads CASRPKDHRGLLYGANVLTF. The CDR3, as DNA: TGTGCCAGCAGACCAAAGGATCACAGGGGGCTCCTGTACGGGGCCAACGTCCTGACTTTC.

The CDR3 region is CASSLFGTGPNEQFF. CDR3 sequence (DNA): TGTGCCAGCAGCTTATTCGGGACAGGTCCCAATGAGCAGTTCTTC. The chain employs TRBV7-2 and TRBJ2-1; 8 nucleotides match TRBD1. V gave up 2 bases and J gave up 6 bases; unmatched junction bases: 6. This CDR3 is 15 amino acids long. CDR1 is SGHTA, CDR2 FQGNSA, per germline.

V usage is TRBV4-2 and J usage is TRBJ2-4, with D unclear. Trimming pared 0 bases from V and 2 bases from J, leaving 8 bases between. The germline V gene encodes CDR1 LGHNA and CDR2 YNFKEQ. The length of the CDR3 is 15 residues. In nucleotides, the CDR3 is TGTGCCAGCAGCCAAGATGGGGAATCCAAAAACATTCAGTACTTC. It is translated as CASSQDGESKNIQYF.

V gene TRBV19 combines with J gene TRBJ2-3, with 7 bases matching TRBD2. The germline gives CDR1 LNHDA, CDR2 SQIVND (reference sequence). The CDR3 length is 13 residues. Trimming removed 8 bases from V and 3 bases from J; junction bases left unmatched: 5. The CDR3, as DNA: TGTGCCAGTCGGCCTAGCGGAACAGATACGCAGTATTTT. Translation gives CASRPSGTDTQYF. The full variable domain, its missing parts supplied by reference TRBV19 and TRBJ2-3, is DGGITQSPKYLFRKEGQNVTLSCEQNLNHDAMYWYRQDPGQGLRLIYYSQIVNDFQKGDIAEGYSVSREKKESFPLTVTSAQKNPTAFYLCASRPSGTDTQYFGPGTRLTVL.

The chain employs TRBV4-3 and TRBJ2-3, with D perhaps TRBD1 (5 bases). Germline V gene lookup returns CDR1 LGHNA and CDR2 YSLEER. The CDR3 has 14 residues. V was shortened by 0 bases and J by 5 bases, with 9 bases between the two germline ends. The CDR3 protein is CASSQDLQGDTQYF. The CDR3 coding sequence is TGCGCCAGCAGCCAAGATCTTCAGGGAGATACGCAGTATTTT.

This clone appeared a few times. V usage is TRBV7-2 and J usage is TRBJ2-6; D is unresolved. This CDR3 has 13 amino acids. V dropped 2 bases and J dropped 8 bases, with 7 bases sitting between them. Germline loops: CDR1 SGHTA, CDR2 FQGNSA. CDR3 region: CASSLSLPNVLTF. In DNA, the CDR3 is TGTGCCAGCAGCTTATCCCTTCCCAACGTCCTGACTTTC.

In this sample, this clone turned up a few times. This CDR3 reads CASSETRDRGWKLFF. In nucleotides, the CDR3 is TGTGCCAGCAGTGAGACACGGGACAGGGGATGGAAACTGTTTTTT. V gene TRBV25-1 combines with J gene TRBJ1-4; 10 bases are a match to TRBD1. Unmatched junction bases numbered 9, after V lost 3 bases and J lost 11 bases. The CDR3 consists of 15 residues. CDR1 MGHDK and CDR2 SYGVNS come from the germline V gene.

The CDR3 DNA is TGTGCCAGCAGCGTAGAGGCAGGAAGCTCCTACGAGCAGTACTTC. Amino acid sequence: CASSVEAGSSYEQYF. The V call is TRBV9, the J call TRBJ2-7; the D is unclear. Trimming took 0 bases from V and 0 from J, leaving 10 bases between them. Germline loops: CDR1 SGDLS, CDR2 YYNGEE. The CDR3 covers 15 residues. Filled out from reference TRBV9 and TRBJ2-7, the complete variable domain reads DSGVTQTPKHLITATGQRVTLRCSPRSGDLSVYWYQQSLDQGLQFLIQYYNGEERAKGNILERFSAQQFPDLHSELNLSSLELGDSALYFCASSVEAGSSYEQYFGPGTRLTVT.